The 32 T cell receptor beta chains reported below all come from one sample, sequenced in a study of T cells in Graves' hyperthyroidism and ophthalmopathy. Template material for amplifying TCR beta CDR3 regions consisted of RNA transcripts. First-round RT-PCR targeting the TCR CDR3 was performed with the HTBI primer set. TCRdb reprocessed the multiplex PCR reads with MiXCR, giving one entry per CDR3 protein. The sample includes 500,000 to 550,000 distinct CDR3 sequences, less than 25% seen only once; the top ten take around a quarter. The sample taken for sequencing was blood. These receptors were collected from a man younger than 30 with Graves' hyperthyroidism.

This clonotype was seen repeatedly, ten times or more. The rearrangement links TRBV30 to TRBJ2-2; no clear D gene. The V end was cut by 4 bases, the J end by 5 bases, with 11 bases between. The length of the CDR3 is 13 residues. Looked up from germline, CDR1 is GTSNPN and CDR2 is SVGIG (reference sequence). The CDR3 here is CAWTASLTGELFF. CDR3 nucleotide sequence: TGTGCCTGGACCGCTTCTCTTACCGGGGAGCTGTTTTTT.

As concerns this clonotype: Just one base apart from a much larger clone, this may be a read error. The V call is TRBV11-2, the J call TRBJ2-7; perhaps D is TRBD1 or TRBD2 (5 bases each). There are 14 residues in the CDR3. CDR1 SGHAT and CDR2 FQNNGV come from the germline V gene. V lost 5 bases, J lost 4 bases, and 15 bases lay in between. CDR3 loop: CASSRGAQEYEQYF. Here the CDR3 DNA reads TGTGCCAGCAGCCGAGGGGCCCAGGAATACGAGCAGTACTTC.

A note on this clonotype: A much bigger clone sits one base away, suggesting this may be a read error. CDR3 protein: CASRKPGTATYEQYV. Here the CDR3 DNA reads TGTGCCAGCAGAAAACCCGGGACAGCCACCTACGAGCAGTACGTC. V gene TRBV6-1 combines with J gene TRBJ2-7, with 7 nucleotides matching TRBD1. V dropped 6 bases and J dropped 2; count of bases not matched to a gene: 10. The CDR3 consists of 15 residues. The V gene's germline CDR1 is MNHNS and CDR2 SASEGT.

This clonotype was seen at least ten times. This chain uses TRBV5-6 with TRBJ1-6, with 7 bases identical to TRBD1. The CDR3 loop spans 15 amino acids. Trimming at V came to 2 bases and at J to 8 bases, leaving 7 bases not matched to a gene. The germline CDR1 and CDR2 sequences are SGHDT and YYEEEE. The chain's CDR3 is CASSLSPGGYSPLHF. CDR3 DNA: TGTGCCAGCAGCTTAAGTCCAGGGGGTTATTCACCCCTCCACTTT.

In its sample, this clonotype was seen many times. CDR3 nucleotides: TGTGCCTGGAGTGACCCGGGACAGCAAGAGACCCAGTACTTC. Amino acid sequence: CAWSDPGQQETQYF. V usage is TRBV30 and J usage is TRBJ2-5, with 7 positions matching TRBD1. Germline V lookup: CDR1 GTSNPN, CDR2 SVGIG (reference sequence). The CDR3 covers 14 residues. V gave up 1 base and J gave up 2 bases; unmatched junction bases: 4.

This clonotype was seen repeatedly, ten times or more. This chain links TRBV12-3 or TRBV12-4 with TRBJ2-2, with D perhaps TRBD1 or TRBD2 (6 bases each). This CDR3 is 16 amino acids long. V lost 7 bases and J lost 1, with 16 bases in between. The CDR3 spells CASTTLGGLNTGELFF. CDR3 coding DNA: TGTGCCAGCACCACCTTGGGGGGCTTGAACACCGGGGAGCTGTTTTTT.

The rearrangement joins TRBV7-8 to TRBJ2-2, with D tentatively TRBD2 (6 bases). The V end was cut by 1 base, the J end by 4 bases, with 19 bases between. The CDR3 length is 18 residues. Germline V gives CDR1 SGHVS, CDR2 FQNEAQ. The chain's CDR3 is CASSLVVLAPGRTGELFF. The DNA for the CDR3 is TGTGCCAGCAGCTTAGTCGTACTAGCACCCGGCCGCACCGGGGAGCTGTTTTTT.

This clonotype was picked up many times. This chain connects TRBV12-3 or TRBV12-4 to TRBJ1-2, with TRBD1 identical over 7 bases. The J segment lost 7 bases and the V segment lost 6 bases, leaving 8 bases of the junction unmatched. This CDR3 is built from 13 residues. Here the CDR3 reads CASSRQGVGGYTF. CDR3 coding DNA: TGTGCCAGCAGCCGGCAGGGGGTCGGTGGCTACACCTTC.

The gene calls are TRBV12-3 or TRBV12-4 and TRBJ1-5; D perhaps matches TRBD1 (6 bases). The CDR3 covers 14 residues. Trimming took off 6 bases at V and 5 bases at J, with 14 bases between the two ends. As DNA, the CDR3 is TGTGCCAGCAGACCCGGGACACTAGATCAGCCCCAGCATTTT. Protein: CASRPGTLDQPQHF.

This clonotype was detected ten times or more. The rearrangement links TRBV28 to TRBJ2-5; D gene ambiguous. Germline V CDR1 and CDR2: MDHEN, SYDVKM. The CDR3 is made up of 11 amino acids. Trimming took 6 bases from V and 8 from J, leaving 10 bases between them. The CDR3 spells CASSRSTTQYF. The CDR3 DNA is TGTGCCAGCAGCCGGTCTACCACCCAGTACTTC.

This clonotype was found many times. The CDR3 protein is CASSLAGRVPGYSNQPQHF. The CDR3 DNA sequence: TGTGCCAGCAGTTTAGCCGGGAGGGTTCCGGGATATAGCAATCAGCCCCAGCATTTT. This chain links TRBV12-3 or TRBV12-4 with TRBJ1-5; D gene unclear. The CDR3 length is 19 residues. The V end lost 0 bases, the J end lost 0 bases, and 18 bases lay between the germline ends.

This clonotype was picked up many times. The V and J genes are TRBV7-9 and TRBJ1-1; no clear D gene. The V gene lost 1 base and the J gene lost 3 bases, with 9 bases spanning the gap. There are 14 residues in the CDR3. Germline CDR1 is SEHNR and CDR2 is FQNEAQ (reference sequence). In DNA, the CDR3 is TGTGCCAGCAGCTTAGAGGGAATGGACACTGAAGCTTTCTTT. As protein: CASSLEGMDTEAFF.

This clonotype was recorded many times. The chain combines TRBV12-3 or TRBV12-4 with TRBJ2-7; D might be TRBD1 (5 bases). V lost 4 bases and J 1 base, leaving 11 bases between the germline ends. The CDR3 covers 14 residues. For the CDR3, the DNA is TGTGCCAGCAGTTGGTTAGGGGTTTCCTACGAGCAGTACTTC. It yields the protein CASSWLGVSYEQYF.

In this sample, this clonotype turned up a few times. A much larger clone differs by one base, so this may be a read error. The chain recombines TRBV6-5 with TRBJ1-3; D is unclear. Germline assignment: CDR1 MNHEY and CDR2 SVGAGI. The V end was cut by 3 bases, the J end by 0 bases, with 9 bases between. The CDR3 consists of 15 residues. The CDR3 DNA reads TGTGCCAGCAGTTATCGGTGGAGCTCTGGAAACACCATATATTTT. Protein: CASSYRWSSGNTIYF.

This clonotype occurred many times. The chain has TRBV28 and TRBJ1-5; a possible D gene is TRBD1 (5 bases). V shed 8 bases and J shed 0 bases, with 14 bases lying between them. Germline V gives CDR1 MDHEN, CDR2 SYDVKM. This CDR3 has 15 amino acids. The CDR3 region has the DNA TGTGCCAGCGGGCGGACAAGGATTAGCAATCAGCCCCAGCATTTT. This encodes CASGRTRISNQPQHF.

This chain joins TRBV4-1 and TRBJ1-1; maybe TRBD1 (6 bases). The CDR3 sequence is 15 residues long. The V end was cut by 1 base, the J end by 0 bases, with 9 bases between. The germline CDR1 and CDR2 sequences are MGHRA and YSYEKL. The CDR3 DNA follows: TGCGCCAGCAGCCAAGGGCAGGGGATGAACACTGAAGCTTTCTTT. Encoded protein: CASSQGQGMNTEAFF.

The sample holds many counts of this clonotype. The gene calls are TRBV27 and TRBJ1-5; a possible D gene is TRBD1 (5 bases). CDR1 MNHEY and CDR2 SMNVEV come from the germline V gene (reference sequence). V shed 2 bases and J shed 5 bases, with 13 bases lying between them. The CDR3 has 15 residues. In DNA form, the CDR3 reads TGTGCCAGCAGTTTAGCCCGGGGAGGGGATCAGCCCCAGCATTTT. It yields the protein CASSLARGGDQPQHF.

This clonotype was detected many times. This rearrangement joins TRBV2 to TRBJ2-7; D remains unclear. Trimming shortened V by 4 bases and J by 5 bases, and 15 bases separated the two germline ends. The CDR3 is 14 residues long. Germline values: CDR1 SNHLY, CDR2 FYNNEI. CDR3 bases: TGTGCCAGCAGTGCCGGTGGCGGTATCGACGAGCAGTACTTC. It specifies CASSAGGGIDEQYF.

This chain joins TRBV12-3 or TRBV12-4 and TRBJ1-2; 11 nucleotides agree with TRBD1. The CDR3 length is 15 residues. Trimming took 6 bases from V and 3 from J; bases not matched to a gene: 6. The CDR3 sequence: CASSKGQGVDYGYTF. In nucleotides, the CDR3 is TGTGCCAGCAGCAAGGGACAGGGGGTAGACTATGGCTACACCTTC.

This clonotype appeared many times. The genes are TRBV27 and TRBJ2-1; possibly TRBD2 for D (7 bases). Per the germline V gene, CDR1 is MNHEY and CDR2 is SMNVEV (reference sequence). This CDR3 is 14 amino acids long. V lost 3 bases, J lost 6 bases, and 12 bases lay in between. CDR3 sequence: CASSFGGRINEQFF. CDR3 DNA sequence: TGTGCCAGCAGTTTCGGGGGGCGCATCAATGAGCAGTTCTTC.

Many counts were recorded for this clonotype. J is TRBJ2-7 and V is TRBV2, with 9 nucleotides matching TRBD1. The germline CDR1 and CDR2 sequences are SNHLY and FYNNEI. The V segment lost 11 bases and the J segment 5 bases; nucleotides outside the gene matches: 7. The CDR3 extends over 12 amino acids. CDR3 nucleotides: TGTGCCGGCGGGACAGGGCAGGACGAGCAGTACTTC. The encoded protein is CAGGTGQDEQYF.

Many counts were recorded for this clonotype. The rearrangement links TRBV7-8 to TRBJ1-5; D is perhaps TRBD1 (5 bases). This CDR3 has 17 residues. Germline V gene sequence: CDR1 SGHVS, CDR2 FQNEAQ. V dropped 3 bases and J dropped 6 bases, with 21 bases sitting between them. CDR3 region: CASSLERRQSGRQPQHF. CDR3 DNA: TGTGCCAGCAGCTTGGAACGACGACAGTCAGGGCGTCAGCCCCAGCATTTT.

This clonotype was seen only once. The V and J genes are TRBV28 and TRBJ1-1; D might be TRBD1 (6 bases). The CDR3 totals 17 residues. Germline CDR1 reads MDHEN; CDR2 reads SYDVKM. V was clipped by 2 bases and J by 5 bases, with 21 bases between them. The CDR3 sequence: CASSLRALGGRGTEAFF. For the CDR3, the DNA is TGTGCCAGCAGTTTAAGGGCACTGGGGGGGCGGGGAACTGAAGCTTTCTTT.

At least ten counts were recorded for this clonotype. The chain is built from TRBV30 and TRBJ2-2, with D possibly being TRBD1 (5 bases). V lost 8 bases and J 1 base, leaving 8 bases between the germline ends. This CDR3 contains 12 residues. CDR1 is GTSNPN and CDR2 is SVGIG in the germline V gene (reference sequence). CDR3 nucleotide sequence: TGTGCCGTTCAGGGGAACACCGGGGAGCTGTTTTTT. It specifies CAVQGNTGELFF.

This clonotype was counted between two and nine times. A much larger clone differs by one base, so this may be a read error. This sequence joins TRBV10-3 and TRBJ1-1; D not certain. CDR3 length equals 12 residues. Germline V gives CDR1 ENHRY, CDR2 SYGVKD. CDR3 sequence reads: CATSRENTEAFF. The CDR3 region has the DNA TGTGCCACCAGTCGAGAGAACACTGAAGCTTTCTTT.

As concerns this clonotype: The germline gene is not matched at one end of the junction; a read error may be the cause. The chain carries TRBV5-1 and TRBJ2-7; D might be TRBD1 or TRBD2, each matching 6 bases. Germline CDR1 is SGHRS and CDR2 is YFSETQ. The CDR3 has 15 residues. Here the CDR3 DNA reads TGCGCCAGCACCTTGGGTGGGGGGCGCAGGGACGAGCAGTACTTC. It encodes CASTLGGGRRDEQYF.

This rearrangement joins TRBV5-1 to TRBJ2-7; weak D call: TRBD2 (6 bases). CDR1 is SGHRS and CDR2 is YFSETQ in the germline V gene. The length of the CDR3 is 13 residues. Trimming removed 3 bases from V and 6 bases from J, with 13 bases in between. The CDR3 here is CASSWDSALEQYF. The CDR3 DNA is TGCGCCAGCAGCTGGGACTCCGCCCTCGAGCAGTACTTC.

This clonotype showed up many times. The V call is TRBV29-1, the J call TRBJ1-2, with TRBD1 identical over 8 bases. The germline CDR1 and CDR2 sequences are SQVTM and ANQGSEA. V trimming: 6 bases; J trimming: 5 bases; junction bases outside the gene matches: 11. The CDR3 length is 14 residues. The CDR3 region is CSVGATGGAYGYTF. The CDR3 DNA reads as TGCAGCGTGGGAGCTACAGGGGGGGCTTATGGCTACACCTTC. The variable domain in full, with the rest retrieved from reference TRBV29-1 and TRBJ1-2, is SAVISQKPSRDICQRGTSLTIQCQVDSQVTMMFWYRQQPGQSLTLIATANQGSEATYESGFVIDKFPISRPNLTFSTLTVSNMSPEDSSIYLCSVGATGGAYGYTFGSGTRLTVV.

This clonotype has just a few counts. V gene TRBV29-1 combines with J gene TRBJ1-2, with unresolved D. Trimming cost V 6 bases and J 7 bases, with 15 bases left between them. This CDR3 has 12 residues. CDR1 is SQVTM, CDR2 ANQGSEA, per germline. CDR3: CSVKGSKGGYTF. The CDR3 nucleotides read TGCAGCGTGAAGGGTTCGAAGGGTGGCTACACCTTC.

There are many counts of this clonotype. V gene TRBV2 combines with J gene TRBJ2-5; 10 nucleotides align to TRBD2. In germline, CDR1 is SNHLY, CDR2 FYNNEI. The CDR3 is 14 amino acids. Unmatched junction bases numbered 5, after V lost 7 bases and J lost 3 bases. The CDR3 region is CASKTSGAEETQYF. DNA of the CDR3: TGTGCCAGCAAAACTAGCGGGGCCGAAGAGACCCAGTACTTC.

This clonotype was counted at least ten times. The DNA of the CDR3 is TGTGCCAGCACCCTAGGAACAAACACTGAAGCTTTCTTT. Translation gives CASTLGTNTEAFF. J is TRBJ1-1 and V is TRBV12-3 or TRBV12-4; no firm D call. Trimming took 7 bases from V and 2 from J, leaving 11 bases between them. CDR3 size: 13 residues.

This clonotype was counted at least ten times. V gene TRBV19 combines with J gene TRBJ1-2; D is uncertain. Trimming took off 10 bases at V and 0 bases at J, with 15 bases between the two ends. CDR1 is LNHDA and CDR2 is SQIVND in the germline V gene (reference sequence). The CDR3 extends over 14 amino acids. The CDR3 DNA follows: TGTGCCACCCTAGGTCACAGATCTAACTATGGCTACACCTTC. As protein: CATLGHRSNYGYTF.